This T cell receptor beta chain was documented in a study of cytomegalovirus exposure and HLA in healthy donors. In the PCR, 60 Vbeta and 13 Jbeta primers were used. The repertoire was sequenced with immunoSEQ multiplex PCR; TCRdb's copy has only in-frame clones and lacks some. The sample holds some 110,000 clones. V lost 5 bases, J lost 2 bases, and 8 bases lay in between. Germline CDR1 SGHNT, CDR2 YYREEE (reference sequence). CDR3 size: 13 residues. The receptor's source is a man aged 35-49 years in good health and CMV-seronegative. The chain is built from TRBV5-4 and TRBJ2-1, with a possible D match to TRBD1 (6 bases). The sequencing input was PBMCs. The chain's CDR3 is CASRQGAYNEQFF. In nucleotides, the CDR3 is TGTGCCAGCAGACAGGGAGCCTACAATGAGCAGTTCTTC.